This T cell receptor (beta chain) derives from a study of PD-L1 blockade in urothelial cancer. CDR1 MDHEN and CDR2 SYDVKM come from the germline V gene. This CDR3 contains 13 residues. V was trimmed by 7 bases and J by 0 bases, leaving 7 bases between them. Data came from immunoSEQ multiplex PCR; TCRdb stores just in-frame clones and leaves some out. The sample includes approximately 55,000 clones, roughly 84% of them seen just once. Time point noted: pretreatment peripheral blood. The source of this sequence is a man in his 60s with urothelial cancer. The V gene is TRBV28, the J gene TRBJ1-5; no firm D call. Material: PBMCs, obtained around atezolizumab (anti-PD-L1) treatment. The CDR3 reads CASTGSSNQPQHF. In DNA form, the CDR3 reads TGTGCCAGCACGGGGAGTAGCAATCAGCCCCAGCATTTT.